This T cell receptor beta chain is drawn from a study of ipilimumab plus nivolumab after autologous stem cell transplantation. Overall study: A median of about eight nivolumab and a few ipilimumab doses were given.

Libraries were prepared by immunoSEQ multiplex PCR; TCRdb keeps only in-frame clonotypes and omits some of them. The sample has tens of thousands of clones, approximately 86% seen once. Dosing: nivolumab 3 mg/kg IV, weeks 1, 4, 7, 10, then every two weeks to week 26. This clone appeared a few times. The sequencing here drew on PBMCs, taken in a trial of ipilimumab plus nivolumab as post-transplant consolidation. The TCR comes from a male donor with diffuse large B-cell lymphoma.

CDR3 nucleotides: TGTGCCAGCAGCTTTAGTAGTCAGGGCGAGACCCAGTACTTC. Its translation is CASSFSSQGETQYF. This chain uses TRBV7-2 with TRBJ2-5; maybe TRBD1 (5 bases). The CDR3 spans 14 residues. Trimming took 3 bases from V and 5 from J, leaving 13 bases between them. Germline-derived CDR1 and CDR2 are SGHTA and FQGNSA.